These T cell receptor beta chains were read from a single sample in a study of shared clonotypes between healthy human individuals. Sequencing was performed with immunoSEQ multiplex PCR; in TCRdb, only in-frame clones are kept and a portion is missing. The sample yields 2,500,000 or so clones, approximately 90% seen once. The material sequenced was naive CD4+ T cells sorted from blood. The receptors come from a man aged 18 to 29 in good health. Both conserved end residues are part of each CDR3. The D gene is left open where the match is weak. Size is omitted from some rows. Given values are once, few, many or a class for expanded clones.

>.|TRBJ2-7|TRBV9|11|.
TGTGCCAGCAGCGTAGGCCACGAGCAGTACTTC
CASSVGHEQYF
>.|TRBJ2-5|TRBV5-4|13|.
TGTGCCAGCAGCCCGACCATTACAGAGACCCAGTACTTC
CASSPTITETQYF
>TRBD2|TRBJ2-2|TRBV12-5|18|.
TGTGCTAGTGGTTTGGAGACTAGCGGGAGAAGTGGCACCGGGGAGCTGTTTTTT
CASGLETSGRSGTGELFF
>.|TRBJ2-3|TRBV29-1|14|.
TGCAGCGTTGAAAAAAACCAAGGCACAGATACGCAGTATTTT
CSVEKNQGTDTQYF
>TRBD1|TRBJ2-7|TRBV7-9|17|.
TGTGCCAGCAGCTCACGAGGGGGACAGGGGTTCCCCTACGAGCAGTACTTC
CASSSRGGQGFPYEQYF
>TRBD1|TRBJ2-3|TRBV29-1|16|.
TGCAGCGCCAAAGGTGGTCCGACAGGGATCACAGATACGCAGTATTTT
CSAKGGPTGITDTQYF
>TRBD2|TRBJ2-1|TRBV5-1|17|.
TGCGCCAGCAGCACGGGACTAGCGGGGGAGCTAGACAATGAGCAGTTCTTC
CASSTGLAGELDNEQFF
>.|TRBJ1-6|TRBV30|14|.
TGTGCCTGGACGGCTCGAGCTAATAGTTCACCCCTCCACTTT
CAWTARANSSPLHF
>TRBD1|TRBJ1-2|TRBV4-2|15|once
TGTGCCAGCAGCCAAGACCCGGGACAGGGGTATGGCTACACCTTC
CASSQDPGQGYGYTF
>TRBD1|TRBJ2-2|TRBV7-9|16|.
TGTGCCAGCAGCTTTCAAGGGGGCGTCGGCACCGGGGAGCTGTTTTTT
CASSFQGGVGTGELFF
>TRBD1|TRBJ2-2|TRBV9|14|.
TGTGCCAGTGGAAGGGGGCAGGGCACCGGGGAGCTGTTTTTT
CASGRGQGTGELFF
>.|TRBJ2-3|TRBV6-1|17|.
TGTGCCAGCAGTGCCATTGTCGGGGGGCTTGGGACAGATACGCAGTATTTT
CASSAIVGGLGTDTQYF
>.|TRBJ1-5|TRBV19|13|.
TGTGCCAGTAGTTCTCAACGGGACCAGCCCCAGCATTTT
CASSSQRDQPQHF
>.|TRBJ2-1|TRBV7-9|13|.
TGTGCCAGCAGTCCCGGGATAGCGAGTGAGCAGTTCTTC
CASSPGIASEQFF
>.|TRBJ1-1|TRBV5-5|16|.
TGTGCCAGCAGCTTGTTTAAGGCTGGGCGTAACACTGAAGCTTTCTTT
CASSLFKAGRNTEAFF
>TRBD1|TRBJ2-7|TRBV28|15|.
TGTGCCAGCAGTTTTTGGGACAGGGACAGCTACGAGCAGTACTTC
CASSFWDRDSYEQYF
>.|TRBJ2-3|TRBV28|16|.
TGTGCCAGCATACCCAACACAGGGAAGAGCACAGATACGCAGTATTTT
CASIPNTGKSTDTQYF
>TRBD2|TRBJ2-3|TRBV6-1|15|.
TGTGCCAGCAGTGAAGCGGGACTAGCGGGAGATACGCAGTATTTT
CASSEAGLAGDTQYF
>.|TRBJ1-1|TRBV2|14|few
TGTGCCAGCAATCGACAACTGGGGTACACTGAAGCTTTCTTT
CASNRQLGYTEAFF
>TRBD2|TRBJ2-2|TRBV2|15|.
TGTGCCAGCAGTGGAGCGGGATGGAACACCGGGGAGCTGTTTTTT
CASSGAGWNTGELFF
>.|TRBJ2-1|TRBV5-1|16|.
TGCGCCAGCAGCTCTCGGACGGTCCACTTTTGGAATGAGCAGTTCTTC
CASSSRTVHFWNEQFF
>.|TRBJ2-7|TRBV5-4|14|.
TGTGCCAGCAGCTTGTCTGGGTCCGCCTACGAGCAGTACTTC
CASSLSGSAYEQYF
>.|TRBJ1-2|TRBV6-4|14|once
TGTGCCAGCAGGGCCGGGCCTGGGGGCTATGGCTACACCTTC
CASRAGPGGYGYTF
>TRBD2|TRBJ2-1|TRBV10-1|16|.
TGCGCCAGCAGTGAACGGCTAGCGGGAGAATTTGGTGAGCAGTTCTTC
CASSERLAGEFGEQFF
>.|TRBJ1-3|TRBV2|15|.
TGTGCCAGCAGTGGGGAGGCCTCCTACGGAAACACCATATATTTT
CASSGEASYGNTIYF
>TRBD1|TRBJ1-6|TRBV5-4|15|.
TGTGCCAGCAGCTTTAGGACAGGGAGTGGTTCACCCCTCCACTTT
CASSFRTGSGSPLHF
>TRBD1|TRBJ1-2|TRBV7-2|13|.
TGTGCCAGCAGCCAAGTGACAGGGGGTGGCTACACCTTC
CASSQVTGGGYTF
>.|TRBJ2-7|TRBV30|14|.
TGTGCCTGGAGTGTCGGGGGTAGCTCCTACGAGCAGTACTTC
CAWSVGGSSYEQYF
>.|TRBJ2-6|TRBV18|13|.
TGTGCCAGCTCACCCTCCGGGGCCAACGTCCTGACTTTC
CASSPSGANVLTF
>TRBD2|TRBJ2-1|TRBV7-2|15|.
TGTGCCAGCAGCTTTAGCGGGAGGGCCGGCAATGAGCAGTTCTTC
CASSFSGRAGNEQFF
>.|TRBJ2-2|TRBV10-3|16|.
TGTGCCATCAGTGCGGCAGGGACCATTATCACCGGGGAGCTGTTTTTT
CAISAAGTIITGELFF
>TRBD1|TRBJ1-6|TRBV27|16|.
TGTGCCAGCAGTCCAGGGGGGGGCTCCTATAATTCACCCCTCCACTTT
CASSPGGGSYNSPLHF
>.|TRBJ1-2|TRBV19|16|once
TGTGCCAGCTACGCTCCTACAGGTTCCACTAACTATGGCTACACCTTC
CASYAPTGSTNYGYTF
>.|TRBJ2-7|TRBV18|17|.
TGTGCCAGCTCACCCCTCGGGCCGGGGCAGGTAGCCTACGAGCAGTACTTC
CASSPLGPGQVAYEQYF
>.|TRBJ2-3|TRBV6-6|16|.
TGTGCCAGCAGTCCTATTGGGGGATATAGCACAGATACGCAGTATTTT
CASSPIGGYSTDTQYF
>.|TRBJ1-5|TRBV6-5|14|.
TGTGCCAGCAGTCCCCGACGGGAGGGGCAGCCCCAGCATTTT
CASSPRREGQPQHF
>.|TRBJ2-7|TRBV18|14|once
TGTGCCAGCTCACCTGGACAGACTCCACGCGAGCAGTACTTC
CASSPGQTPREQYF
>.|TRBJ1-5|TRBV6-1|15|.
TGTGCCAGCAGTGGGACCAGGAATAGCAATCAGCCCCAGCATTTT
CASSGTRNSNQPQHF
>.|TRBJ2-7|TRBV10-3|14|.
TGTGCCACCGAGATTACAGTTCCCCTATTGGAGCAGTACTTC
CATEITVPLLEQYF
>TRBD2|TRBJ2-5|TRBV5-1|13|few
TGCGCCAGCAGACTAGCGAGAGGAGAGACCCAGTACTTC
CASRLARGETQYF
>.|TRBJ2-5|TRBV30|12|.
TGTGCCTGGAGTGTCGGCCAAGAGACCCAGTACTTC
CAWSVGQETQYF
>.|TRBJ1-2|TRBV9|16|.
TGTGCCAGCAGCGCTATGGTTGGTGGGGGTAACTATGGCTACACCTTC
CASSAMVGGGNYGYTF
>.|TRBJ1-5|TRBV7-6|16|.
TGTGCCAGCAGCCGGGAGTCTGGGGAGGTAGGACAGCCCCAGCATTTT
CASSRESGEVGQPQHF